Sequencing of this T cell receptor beta chain was carried out in a study of neoadjuvant anti-PD-1 for oral cavity cancer. Overall study: Before surgery, most patients got three to four biweekly 3 mg/kg nivolumab doses. General study results and limits: Larger post-treatment preexisting tumor clones tracked with greater tumor shrinkage.

Per the germline V gene, CDR1 is DFQATT and CDR2 is SNEGSKA (reference sequence). The CDR3 is 11 amino acids. V was clipped by 7 bases and J by 3 bases, with 7 bases between them. This clone was seen only a few times. The antigen is undetermined. The time point here: after neoadjuvant nivolumab, at surgical resection. The assay was immunoSEQ multiplex PCR, and TCRdb's table has in-frame clones only and misses some. The data show about 9,200 clones, roughly 61% seen once. The chain combines TRBV20-1 with TRBJ1-3; D gene uncertain. The sequence derives from a person aged 35 to 85 with oral cavity squamous cell carcinoma. The source was tumor tissue, collected after nivolumab (anti-PD-1) treatment. DNA of the CDR3: TGCAGTGGAAAAAATGGAAACACCATATATTTT. Translation: CSGKNGNTIYF.